This TCR beta chain was obtained from a study of CD8 T cells in Susac syndrome. Sequencing of TCR beta was performed on blood CD8+ T cells and on blood CD4+ T cells. TEMRA cells were enriched by FACS, and CD4+ and CD8+ T cells were negatively isolated. Reverse transcription of about 0.5 to 1 ug RNA used random hexamers. In TCRdb, the immunoSEQ multiplex PCR reads were re-called with MiXCR into one record per CDR3 protein. Here the sample spans about 210,000 distinct CDR3 sequences, 95% being singletons. Germline loops: CDR1 SNHLY, CDR2 FYNNEI. The CDR3 has 13 amino acids. V lost 6 bases and J lost 8, with 16 bases in between.

The rearrangement links TRBV2 to TRBJ1-2; the D is unclear. The sequenced sample consisted of CD4+ T cells from PBMCs. The source is a human donor with multiple sclerosis. The CDR3 region has the DNA TGTGCCAGCAGGGAACCCGGTCGACAAGGCTACACCTTC. It codes for CASREPGRQGYTF.